The 3 T cell receptor beta chains below were found in one sample sequenced in a study of T-cell memory formation after mild COVID-19. TCRdb re-called the 5' RACE reads through MiXCR, storing one row per CDR3 protein. In the table there are roughly 40,000 distinct CDR3 sequences, 6% to 8.5% of which are singletons. Sequenced material: PBMCs or a T cell subset sorted from them (not recorded which). All receptors derive from an adult who had mild COVID-19 (a few samples of this study predate the infection). Cell type and time point are not known.

This clonotype was detected many times. Here the CDR3 reads CASRGLAGGFADTQYF. The DNA of the CDR3 is TGTGCCAGCAGAGGACTAGCGGGAGGGTTTGCAGATACGCAGTATTTT. V and J are TRBV12-3 or TRBV12-4 and TRBJ2-3; 15 bases align to TRBD2. The CDR3 runs to 16 residues. Trimming removed 6 bases from V and 4 bases from J; junction bases left unmatched: 5.

This clonotype was counted at least ten times. The V and J genes are TRBV7-2 and TRBJ2-7; the match to TRBD2 covers 8 bases. The CDR3 length is 15 residues. Per the germline V gene, CDR1 is SGHTA and CDR2 is FQGNSA. V shed 3 bases, J shed 2 bases, and the junction held 6 bases outside the gene matches. In DNA, the CDR3 is TGTGCCAGCAGCTTGAGTAGCGGGGCCCCCTACGAGCAGTACTTC. It translates to CASSLSSGAPYEQYF.

This chain connects TRBV4-1 to TRBJ1-1, with no clear D. Between the trimmed V and J ends, which lost 1 base and 1 base, there was a span of 13 bases. Germline V gene lookup returns CDR1 MGHRA and CDR2 YSYEKL. The CDR3 has 16 residues. CDR3 DNA: TGCGCCAGCAGCCAAGTTCTAAGTAAGACGAACACTGAAGCTTTCTTT. Protein product: CASSQVLSKTNTEAFF.